Listed below are T cell receptor beta chains from one sample, sequenced in a study of blood T cells in healthy people across ages. TCRdb analysed the 5' RACE reads with MiXCR anew, one entry per CDR3 protein. The repertoire holds about 680,000 distinct CDR3 sequences, 45% to 50% seen once, with about a third in the top ten. Sequencing was carried out using blood. The receptor set was obtained from a woman aged 60-75 years in good health. Both conserved end residues are part of each CDR3. A D gene is named only where the DNA matches it firmly. For some rows the clone size is stated as once, few or many, or as a class when expanded; others skip it.

abundance	v_gene	j_gene	d_gene	CDR3nt	CDR3aa
NA	TRBV24-1	TRBJ1-5	NA	TGTGCCACCAGTGATTTGTCGGGGCTTCAGCCCCAGCATTTT	CATSDLSGLQPQHF
NA	TRBV10-3	TRBJ1-1	NA	TGTGCCATCAGTCCGACGACAGGCATAAACACTGAAGCTTTCTTT	CAISPTTGINTEAFF
few	TRBV5-1	TRBJ2-1	TRBD2	TGCGCCAGCAGCTTGAATCTCGGGGCGGGAGGTTCTTCGGGTGAGCAGTTCTTC	CASSLNLGAGGSSGEQFF
NA	TRBV5-6	TRBJ2-3	NA	TGTGCCAGCAGCTCGGACGGGGGACCCCTGGCGCCTAGCACAGATACGCAGTATTTT	CASSSDGGPLAPSTDTQYF
NA	TRBV20-1	TRBJ2-7	TRBD1	TGCAGTGCTTACCGGGACAGGCGGTCCCACGAGCAGTACTTC	CSAYRDRRSHEQYF
NA	TRBV28	TRBJ2-7	NA	TGTGCCAGCAGCACCGGTCGGCTGGGGAGGAGCTCCTACGAGCAGTACTTC	CASSTGRLGRSSYEQYF
few	TRBV25-1	TRBJ1-6	TRBD1	TGTGCCAGCAACACAGGGGACCCCTATAATTCACCCCTCCACTTT	CASNTGDPYNSPLHF
NA	TRBV6-5	TRBJ2-7	NA	TGTGCCAGCAAACCCAGCGGGCCGAGGAGTGGCGAGCAGTACTTC	CASKPSGPRSGEQYF
NA	TRBV5-1	TRBJ2-5	NA	TGCGCCAGCAGCTTGGTTCGGAGTGGAAGTTTTCAAGAGACCCAGTACTTC	CASSLVRSGSFQETQYF
many	TRBV5-6	TRBJ2-2	TRBD1	TGTGCCAGCAGCAGGGACAGGGGAAGAACCGGGGAGCTGTTTTTT	CASSRDRGRTGELFF
NA	TRBV29-1	TRBJ1-1	NA	TGCAGCGTTGAGGCAGCGATGAACACTGAAGCTTTCTTT	CSVEAAMNTEAFF
NA	TRBV5-4	TRBJ2-7	TRBD2	TGTGCCAGCAGCCCCCAAGCGGGAGGGCCGAACGAGCAGTACTTC	CASSPQAGGPNEQYF
few	TRBV2	TRBJ2-6	NA	TGTGCCAGCACCATCTTCTCTGGGGCCAACGTCCTGACTTTC	CASTIFSGANVLTF
NA	TRBV6-2/TRBV6-3	TRBJ2-7	NA	TGTGCCAGCAGACTCACAGGGAGGGCGTACGAGCAGTACTTC	CASRLTGRAYEQYF
NA	TRBV9	TRBJ1-2	NA	TGTGCCAGCAGCGTAGCTGAGGGCAGGCACTATGGCTACACCTTC	CASSVAEGRHYGYTF
NA	TRBV12-3/TRBV12-4	TRBJ2-3	NA	TGTGCCAGCAGTTTTCAGAGGCGCGGCACAGATACACAGTATTTT	CASSFQRRGTDTQYF